This T cell receptor (beta chain) originates from a study of CD8+ T cells in alopecia areata. Reverse transcription of extracted RNA yielded cDNA, which provided the sequencing template. TCRdb keeps only in-frame clones here, not all; method: immunoSEQ multiplex PCR. The sample shows about 82,000 clones, roughly half of them seen only once. The material sequenced was NKG2D-high CD8+ T cells sorted from blood. The TCR was taken from a human donor with alopecia areata.

The CDR3 sequence is CASSPDRVYSTDTQYF. For the CDR3, the DNA is TGTGCCAGCAGCCCGGATAGGGTCTATAGCACAGATACGCAGTATTTT. V is TRBV11-2 and J is TRBJ2-3; D ambiguous. Trimming pared 5 bases from V and 0 bases from J, leaving 15 bases between. Germline CDR1 and CDR2: SGHAT and FQNNGV. The CDR3 is made up of 16 amino acids.